This T cell receptor (beta chain) was retrieved from a study of T cell responses to AZD1222 COVID-19 vaccine. General observations from the study: It was only after the peak T cell response that any repertoires were sampled. Donors were mostly white British, more females; clonal diversity possibly underestimated. Targeting of unmutated variant regions was reportedly seen in nearly half of spike-specific TCRs.

Comments on this clone: Its antigen is unknown.

CDR3 length: 15 amino acids. V was cut by 0 bases and J by 0 bases, with 6 bases left in between. Germline CDR1 SGHTA, CDR2 FQGNSA. Sequenced by immunoSEQ multiplex PCR; TCRdb stores in-frame clones only, minus some. The table has some 97,000 clones, approximately 90% seen once; the top ten hold 15% to 20%. This specimen consisted of peripheral blood, obtained on day 0 of AZD1222 vaccination. This receptor was obtained from an adult in good health. The chain carries TRBV7-2 and TRBJ1-3; unclear D gene. CDR3 DNA sequence: TGTGCCAGCAGCTTAGCAGTCGTCTCTGGAAACACCATATATTTT. This sequence encodes CASSLAVVSGNTIYF.